Detailed here is one T cell receptor (beta chain). Its antigen is not known. The sample belongs to a study of beta chain features in type 1 diabetes. Notes on the study in general: A closer apparent resemblance between naive, central memory and Treg TCRB repertoires was seen in patients than in healthy donors.

V was pared by 5 bases and J by 7 bases, with 14 bases between. The CDR3 contains 13 residues. CDR1 and CDR2 (germline): SGHTA, FQGNSA. Expressed TCRB transcripts were sequenced because the entire RNA isolate underwent reverse transcription. The protocol was immunoSEQ multiplex PCR, while the TCRdb copy is restricted to in-frame clones and leaves out a portion. The profile shows 250,000 to 400,000 clones, approximately 14% of them singletons. The chain couples TRBV7-2 to TRBJ1-2; D is possibly TRBD1 (5 bases). Source material: central memory CD4+ T cells from blood. This sequence was found in a man aged 25-40 years in good health. The CDR3 region has the DNA TGTGCCAGCAGCCCAGGGATGTTCGGTGGCTACACCTTC. Protein: CASSPGMFGGYTF.